The sequence of this TCR beta chain was determined in a study of blood T cell repertoires in COVID-19. Clones were read by immunoSEQ multiplex PCR, and TCRdb kept only the in-frame ones, dropping some. The repertoire holds around 93,000 clones, with more than 75% as singletons. Germline CDR1 and CDR2: MDHEN and SYDVKM. The CDR3 extends over 15 amino acids. The V and J ends lost 5 bases and 3 bases, in that order; junction bases with no gene match: 6. The V and J genes are TRBV28 and TRBJ1-2; 10 bases agree with TRBD1. The sample taken for sequencing was peripheral blood. The clonotype comes from a man older than 75 with acute or convalescent COVID-19. This CDR3 is CASSRQGAVDYGYTF. Here the CDR3 DNA reads TGTGCCAGCAGTCGACAGGGGGCGGTGGACTATGGCTACACCTTC.